These 14 T cell receptor beta chains originate from one sample sequenced in a study of T-cell reconstitution after alpha-beta-depleted transplantation in children. As it was prepared, the TCRbeta library received unique molecular identifiers. TCRdb reprocessed the PCR reads with MiXCR, giving one entry per CDR3 protein. In the table there are tens of thousands of distinct CDR3 sequences, around 8.8% of which are singletons. The sample in question was PBMCs, mostly from graft donor cells, obtained 60 days after TCRalphabeta/CD19-depleted stem cell transplant. All receptors derive from a male patient aged 2-15 years who had a stem cell transplant for chronic granulomatous disease, so the T cells may come from the graft donor.

The chain is built from TRBV27 and TRBJ2-7; tentatively, D is TRBD2 (6 bases). Trimming took off 3 bases at V and 5 bases at J, with 8 bases between the two ends. Germline V gene data show CDR1 as MNHEY and CDR2 as SMNVEV (reference sequence). There are 12 residues in the CDR3. The CDR3 bases are TGTGCCAGCAGTTTTCGGGGGAACGAGCAGTACTTC. Translation: CASSFRGNEQYF.

In its sample, this clonotype was seen many times. The chain joins TRBV5-6 to TRBJ2-2; tentative D call: TRBD2 (5 bases). The ends were cut back, 4 bases at V and 5 bases at J, with 15 bases in the middle. The CDR3 is 15 amino acids. Germline lookup yields CDR1 SGHDT and CDR2 YYEEEE. CDR3 loop: CASSHLTSGTGELFF. DNA of the CDR3: TGTGCCAGCAGCCACCTAACCTCGGGGACCGGGGAGCTGTTTTTT.

The genes are TRBV7-6 and TRBJ1-5; D uncertain. Germline V lookup: CDR1 SGHVS, CDR2 FNYEAQ. CDR3 length: 15 amino acids. The V end lost 1 base, the J end lost 5 bases, and 12 bases lay between the germline ends. CDR3 in DNA: TGTGCCAGCAGCTTAGGCCCACGGAACGATCAGCCCCAGCATTTT. This translates into CASSLGPRNDQPQHF.

In this sample, this clonotype turned up many times. The chain recombines TRBV7-8 with TRBJ2-1; no clear D. This CDR3 comprises 17 residues. CDR1 SGHVS and CDR2 FQNEAQ come from the germline V gene. The ends were cut back, 4 bases at V and 0 bases at J, with 16 bases in the middle. In DNA form, the CDR3 reads TGTGCCAGCAGCTCCCCCTTTCCCCGAAGCTCCTACAATGAGCAGTTCTTC. It codes for CASSSPFPRSSYNEQFF.

At least ten counts were recorded for this clonotype. This chain joins TRBV2 and TRBJ2-2; D is possibly TRBD2 (5 bases). The V gene's germline CDR1 is SNHLY and CDR2 FYNNEI. The CDR3 runs to 13 residues. The ends were cut back, 6 bases at V and 4 bases at J, with 9 bases in the middle. CDR3 loop: CASRRGGTGELFF. In DNA form, the CDR3 reads TGTGCCAGCAGACGCGGAGGCACCGGGGAGCTGTTTTTT.

Ten or more counts support this clonotype. The chain links TRBV18 to TRBJ1-1, with a possible D match to TRBD1 (5 bases). The germline gives CDR1 KGHSH, CDR2 LQKENI. The CDR3 runs to 14 residues. The V end was cut by 3 bases, the J end by 0 bases, with 8 bases between. CDR3 DNA sequence: TGTGCCAGCTCACCCGGGACGGTGAACACTGAAGCTTTCTTT. This translates into CASSPGTVNTEAFF.

This clonotype was detected only a few times. The V and J genes are TRBV6-1 and TRBJ1-2; D uncertain. With 7 bases removed from V and 6 bases from J, the gap between germline ends came to 9 bases. Germline V gene data show CDR1 as MNHNS and CDR2 as SASEGT. The CDR3 runs to 11 residues. The CDR3 here is CASKEADGYTF. CDR3 nucleotide sequence: TGTGCCAGCAAGGAAGCCGATGGCTACACCTTC.

There are many counts of this clonotype. The chain couples TRBV28 to TRBJ2-7, with no clear D. CDR1 and CDR2 (germline): MDHEN, SYDVKM. With 4 bases removed from V and 2 bases from J, the gap between germline ends came to 9 bases. The CDR3 covers 13 residues. The CDR3 DNA reads TGTGCCAGCAGTTCCCGTCTAGCCTACGAGCAGTACTTC. Translation gives CASSSRLAYEQYF.

This clonotype was observed at least ten times. The chain combines TRBV10-3 with TRBJ2-7; 8 nucleotides match TRBD2. The germline V gene encodes CDR1 ENHRY and CDR2 SYGVKD. The ends lost 6 bases at V and 3 bases at J; junction bases unmatched: 10. The CDR3 has 15 amino acids. The DNA for the CDR3 is TGTGCCATCAGCCACCGAGCGGGAGCGGGCTACGAGCAGTACTTC. It yields the protein CAISHRAGAGYEQYF.

This clonotype was detected ten times or more. This chain joins TRBV15 and TRBJ2-7; D is undetermined. The CDR3 loop spans 14 amino acids. V was shortened by 0 bases and J by 6 bases, with 12 bases between the two germline ends. The germline V gene has CDR1 LNHNV and CDR2 YYDKDF (reference sequence). This CDR3 is CATSRDRISGEQYF. The CDR3 DNA follows: TGTGCCACCAGCAGAGATCGAATCTCCGGCGAGCAGTACTTC.

This clonotype occurred many times. The rearrangement joins TRBV6-5 to TRBJ2-7; TRBD1 matches 12 bases. The germline V gene encodes CDR1 MNHEY and CDR2 SVGAGI. J gave up 3 bases and V 0 bases, and 12 bases lay outside the gene matches. The CDR3 consists of 19 residues. This CDR3 is CASSYSPPGQGAQRYEQYF. The CDR3, as DNA: TGTGCCAGCAGTTACTCCCCCCCGGGACAGGGGGCGCAACGCTACGAGCAGTACTTC.

Ten or more counts support this clonotype. CDR3 loop: CASSRDIPNSPLHF. In DNA, the CDR3 is TGTGCCAGCTCACGGGACATCCCTAATTCACCCCTCCACTTT. This chain joins TRBV18 and TRBJ1-6; TRBD1 is a possible D gene (6 bases). Per germline, CDR1 KGHSH and CDR2 LQKENI. The CDR3 is made up of 14 amino acids. Trimming stripped 4 bases from V and 6 bases from J, with 10 bases between.

The sample holds many counts of this clonotype. The V and J genes are TRBV20-1 and TRBJ1-6; D is undetermined. V lost 0 bases to trimming and J lost 0 bases, with 15 bases between them. Germline V gene lookup returns CDR1 DFQATT and CDR2 SNEGSKA (reference sequence). This CDR3 spans 18 amino acids. The CDR3 DNA reads as TGCAGTGCTAGAGATTTCCGCTCGGAAAGCTCCTATAATTCACCCCTCCACTTT. Amino acids: CSARDFRSESSYNSPLHF.

This clonotype was recorded at least ten times. This chain connects TRBV10-3 to TRBJ1-1; TRBD1 matches 10 bases. Germline values: CDR1 ENHRY, CDR2 SYGVKD. The CDR3 sequence is 14 residues long. After removal of 7 bases from V and 5 bases from J, the junction contained 7 bases not matched to a gene. The CDR3 DNA reads as TGTGCCATCACCAAGGACAGGGGGGGGACTGAAGCTTTCTTT. Protein: CAITKDRGGTEAFF.